Below, one T cell receptor (beta chain) is given with its context. Its antigen is not known. This record comes from a study of graft-versus-host responses after intestinal transplantation. Study summary: After anti-thymocyte globulin induction, recipients took tacrolimus and steroids for approximately three years.

Findings and limits, study-wide: GvH clones were identified in recipient marrow, with some first appearing in ileum or blood. Graft-donor T cell macrochimerism coincided with high graft-versus-host to host-versus-graft clonal ratios in allografts. Early post-transplant HvG declines were associated with peak circulating GvH clone levels.

The repertoire was sequenced with immunoSEQ multiplex PCR; TCRdb's copy has only in-frame clones and lacks some. The repertoire consists of tens of thousands of clones, with about 91% occurring once and the leading ten covering 7.6%. With 4 bases clipped from V and 2 bases from J, the junction kept 7 bases outside the gene matches. The CDR3 length is 17 residues. Per germline, CDR1 SGHTA and CDR2 FQGNSA. This TCR was sampled from a human donor who was the organ donor for an intestinal transplant. This sequence joins TRBV7-2 and TRBJ2-3; 12 bases align to TRBD2. The sequenced sample was unstimulated CD8+ T cells sorted from spleen or lymph node cells, obtained before transplant. CDR3 nucleotide sequence: TGTGCCAGCAGCTCTAGCGGGGGGGCCGATCACACAGATACGCAGTATTTT. Translation: CASSSSGGADHTDTQYF.